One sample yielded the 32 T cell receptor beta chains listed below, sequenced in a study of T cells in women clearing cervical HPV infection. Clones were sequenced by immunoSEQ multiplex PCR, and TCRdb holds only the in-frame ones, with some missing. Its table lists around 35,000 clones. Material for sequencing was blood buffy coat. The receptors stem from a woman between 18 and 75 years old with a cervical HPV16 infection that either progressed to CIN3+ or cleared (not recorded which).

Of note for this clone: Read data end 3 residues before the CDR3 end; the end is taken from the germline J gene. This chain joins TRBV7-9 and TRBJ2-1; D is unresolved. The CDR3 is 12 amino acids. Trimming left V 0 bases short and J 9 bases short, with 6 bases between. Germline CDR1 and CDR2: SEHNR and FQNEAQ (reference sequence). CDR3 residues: CASSLASPEQFF. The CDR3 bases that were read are TGTGCCAGCAGCTTAGCCTCCCCTGAG.

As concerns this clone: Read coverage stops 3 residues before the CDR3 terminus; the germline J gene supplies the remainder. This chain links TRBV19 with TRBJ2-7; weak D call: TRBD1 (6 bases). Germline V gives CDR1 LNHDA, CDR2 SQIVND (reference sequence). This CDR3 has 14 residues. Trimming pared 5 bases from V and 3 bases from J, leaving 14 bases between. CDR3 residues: CASSPAGVNYEQYF. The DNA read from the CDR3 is TGTGCCAGTAGTCCCGCAGGGGTAAACTACGAG.

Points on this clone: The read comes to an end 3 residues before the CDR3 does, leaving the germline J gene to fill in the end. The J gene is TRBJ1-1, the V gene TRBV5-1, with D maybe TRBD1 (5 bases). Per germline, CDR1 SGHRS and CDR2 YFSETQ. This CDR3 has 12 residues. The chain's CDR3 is CASKEGPRAAFF. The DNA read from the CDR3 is TGCGCCAGCAAAGAAGGCCCCAGGGCG.

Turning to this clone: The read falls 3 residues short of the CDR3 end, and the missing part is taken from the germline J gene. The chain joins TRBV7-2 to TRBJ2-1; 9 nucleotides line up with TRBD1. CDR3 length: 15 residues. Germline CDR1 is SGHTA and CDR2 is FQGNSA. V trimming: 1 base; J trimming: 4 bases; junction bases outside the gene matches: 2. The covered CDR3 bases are TGTGCCAGCAGCTTAGTGGGGACAGGGTACAATGAG. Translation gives CASSLVGTGYNE. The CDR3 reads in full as CASSLVGTGYNEQFF. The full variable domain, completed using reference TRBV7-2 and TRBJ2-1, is GAGVSQSPSNKVTEKGKDVELRCDPISGHTALYWYRQSLGQGLEFLIYFQGNSAPDKSGLPSDRFSAERTGGSVSTLTIQRTQQEDSAVYLCASSLVGTGYNEQFFGPGTRLTVL.

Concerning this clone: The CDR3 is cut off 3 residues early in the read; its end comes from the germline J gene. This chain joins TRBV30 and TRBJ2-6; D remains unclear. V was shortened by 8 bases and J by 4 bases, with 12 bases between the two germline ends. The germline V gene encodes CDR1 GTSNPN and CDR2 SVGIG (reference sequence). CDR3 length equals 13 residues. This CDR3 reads CANREAGANVLTF. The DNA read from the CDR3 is TGTGCCAACCGAGAGGCCGGGGCCAACGTC.

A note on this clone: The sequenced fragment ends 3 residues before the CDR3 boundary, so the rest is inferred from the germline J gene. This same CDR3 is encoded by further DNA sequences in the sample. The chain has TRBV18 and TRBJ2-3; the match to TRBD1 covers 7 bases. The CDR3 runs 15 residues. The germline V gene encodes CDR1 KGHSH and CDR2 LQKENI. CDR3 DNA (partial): TGTGCCAGCTCACCGCTGGGACAGCCCCAAGAGACG. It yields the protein CASSPLGQPQET. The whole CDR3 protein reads CASSPLGQPQETQYF. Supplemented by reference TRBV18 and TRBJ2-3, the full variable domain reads NAGVMQNPRHLVRRRGQEARLRCSPMKGHSHVYWYRQLPEEGLKFMVYLQKENIIDESGMPKERFSAEFPKEGPSILRIQQVVRGDSAAYFCASSPLGQPQETQYFGPGTRLTVL.

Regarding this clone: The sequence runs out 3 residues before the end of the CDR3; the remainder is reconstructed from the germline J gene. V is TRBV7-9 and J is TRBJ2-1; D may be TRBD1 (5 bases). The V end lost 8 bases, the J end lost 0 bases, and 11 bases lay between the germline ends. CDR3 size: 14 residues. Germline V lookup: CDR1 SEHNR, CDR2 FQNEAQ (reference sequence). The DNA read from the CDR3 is TGTGCCAGCTTAGGGCAGGGCTCCTACAATGAG. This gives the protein CASLGQGSYNE. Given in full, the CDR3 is CASLGQGSYNEQFF.

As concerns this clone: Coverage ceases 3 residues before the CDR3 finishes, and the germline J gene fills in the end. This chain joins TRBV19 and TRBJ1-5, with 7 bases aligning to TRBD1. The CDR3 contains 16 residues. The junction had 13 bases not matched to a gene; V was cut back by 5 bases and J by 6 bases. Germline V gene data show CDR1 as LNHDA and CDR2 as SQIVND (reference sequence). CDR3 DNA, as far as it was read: TGTGCCAGTAGTTTCGTGAACAGGGGTGGCATTCAGCCC. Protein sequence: CASSFVNRGGIQP. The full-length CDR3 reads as CASSFVNRGGIQPQHF. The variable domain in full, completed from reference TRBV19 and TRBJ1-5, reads DGGITQSPKYLFRKEGQNVTLSCEQNLNHDAMYWYRQDPGQGLRLIYYSQIVNDFQKGDIAEGYSVSREKKESFPLTVTSAQKNPTAFYLCASSFVNRGGIQPQHFGDGTRLSIL.

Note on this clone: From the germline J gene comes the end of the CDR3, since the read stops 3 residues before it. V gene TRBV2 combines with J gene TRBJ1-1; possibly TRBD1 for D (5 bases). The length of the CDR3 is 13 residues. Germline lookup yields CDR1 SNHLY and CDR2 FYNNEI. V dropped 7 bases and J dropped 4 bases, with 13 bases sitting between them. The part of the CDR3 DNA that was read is TGTGCCAGCAATCCAGGGCTTTTCACTGAA. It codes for CASNPGLFTE. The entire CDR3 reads CASNPGLFTEAFF.

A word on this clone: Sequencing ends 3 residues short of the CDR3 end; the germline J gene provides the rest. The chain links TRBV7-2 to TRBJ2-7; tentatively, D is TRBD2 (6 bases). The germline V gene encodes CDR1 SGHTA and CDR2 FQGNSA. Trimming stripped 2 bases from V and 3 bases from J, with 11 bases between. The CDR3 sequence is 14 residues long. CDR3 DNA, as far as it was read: TGTGCCAGCAGCTTAAGCAGGGACTTCTACGAG. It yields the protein CASSLSRDFYE. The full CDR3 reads CASSLSRDFYEQYF.

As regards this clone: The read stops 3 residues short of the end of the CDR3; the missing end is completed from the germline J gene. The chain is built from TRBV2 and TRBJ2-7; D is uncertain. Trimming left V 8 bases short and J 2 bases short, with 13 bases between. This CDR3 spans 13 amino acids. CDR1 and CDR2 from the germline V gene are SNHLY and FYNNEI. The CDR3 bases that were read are TGTGCCAGCTCTGAAGTTCTCCCCTACGAG. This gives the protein CASSEVLPYE. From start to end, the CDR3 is CASSEVLPYEQYF.

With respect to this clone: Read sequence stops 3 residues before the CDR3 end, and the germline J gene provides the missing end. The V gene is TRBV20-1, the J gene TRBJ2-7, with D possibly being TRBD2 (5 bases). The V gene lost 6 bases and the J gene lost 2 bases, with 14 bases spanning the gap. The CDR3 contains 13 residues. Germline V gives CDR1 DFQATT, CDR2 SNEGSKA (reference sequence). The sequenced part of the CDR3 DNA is TGCAGTGCCCCCCCCACTAGAACCTACGAG. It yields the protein CSAPPTRTYE. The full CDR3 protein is CSAPPTRTYEQYF.

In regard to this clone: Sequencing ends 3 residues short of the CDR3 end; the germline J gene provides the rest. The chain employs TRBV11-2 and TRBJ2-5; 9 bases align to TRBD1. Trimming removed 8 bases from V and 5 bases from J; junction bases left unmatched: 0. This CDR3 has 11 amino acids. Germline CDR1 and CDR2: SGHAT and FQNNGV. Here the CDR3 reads CASGQGETQYF. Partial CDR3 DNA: TGTGCCAGCGGACAGGGGGAGACC. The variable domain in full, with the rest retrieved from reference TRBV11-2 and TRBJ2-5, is EAGVAQSPRYKIIEKRQSVAFWCNPISGHATLYWYQQILGQGPKLLIQFQNNGVVDDSQLPKDRFSAERLKGVDSTLKIQPAKLEDSAVYLCASGQGETQYFGPGTRLLVL.

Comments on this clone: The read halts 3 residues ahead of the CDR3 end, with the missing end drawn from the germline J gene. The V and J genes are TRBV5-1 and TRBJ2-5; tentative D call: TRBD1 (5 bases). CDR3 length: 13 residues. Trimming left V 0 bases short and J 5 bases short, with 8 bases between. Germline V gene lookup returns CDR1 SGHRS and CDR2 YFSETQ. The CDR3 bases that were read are TGCGCCAGCAGCTTGGCAGGGAAGGAGACC. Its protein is CASSLAGKET. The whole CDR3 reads CASSLAGKETQYF. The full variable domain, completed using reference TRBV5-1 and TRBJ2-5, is KAGVTQTPRYLIKTRGQQVTLSCSPISGHRSVSWYQQTPGQGLQFLFEYFSETQRNKGNFPGRFSGRQFSNSRSEMNVSTLELGDSALYLCASSLAGKETQYFGPGTRLLVL.

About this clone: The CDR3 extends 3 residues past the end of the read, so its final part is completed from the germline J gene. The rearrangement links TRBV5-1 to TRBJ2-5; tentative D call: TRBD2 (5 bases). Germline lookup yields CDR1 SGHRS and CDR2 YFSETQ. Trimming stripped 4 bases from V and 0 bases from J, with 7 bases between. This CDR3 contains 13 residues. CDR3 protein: CASSTTNQETQYF. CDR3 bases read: TGCGCCAGCAGCACGACTAACCAAGAGACC. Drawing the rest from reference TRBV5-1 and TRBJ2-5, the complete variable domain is KAGVTQTPRYLIKTRGQQVTLSCSPISGHRSVSWYQQTPGQGLQFLFEYFSETQRNKGNFPGRFSGRQFSNSRSEMNVSTLELGDSALYLCASSTTNQETQYFGPGTRLLVL.

The sequenced part of the CDR3 DNA is TGTGCCAGTAGTTTCCAGCGGGGCCAAGAGACG. Amino acid sequence: CASSFQRGQET. The full-length CDR3 reads as CASSFQRGQETQYF. This chain uses TRBV19 with TRBJ2-3; 7 bases match TRBD2. The read terminates 3 residues ahead of where the CDR3 ends, so the germline J gene completes it. Germline V gene data show CDR1 as LNHDA and CDR2 as SQIVND (reference sequence). The CDR3 runs to 14 residues. Supplemented by reference TRBV19 and TRBJ2-3, the full variable domain reads DGGITQSPKYLFRKEGQNVTLSCEQNLNHDAMYWYRQDPGQGLRLIYYSQIVNDFQKGDIAEGYSVSREKKESFPLTVTSAQKNPTAFYLCASSFQRGQETQYFGPGTRLTVL.

CDR3 DNA (partial): TGCAGTGCTCTCTACTTATACAATGAG. It specifies CSALYLYNE. The whole CDR3 reads CSALYLYNEQFF. The chain employs TRBV20-1 and TRBJ2-1; D gene uncertain. The read terminates 3 residues ahead of where the CDR3 ends, so the germline J gene completes it. This CDR3 is 12 amino acids long. Germline V gene lookup returns CDR1 DFQATT and CDR2 SNEGSKA (reference sequence). Trimming stripped 5 bases from V and 4 bases from J, with 9 bases between.

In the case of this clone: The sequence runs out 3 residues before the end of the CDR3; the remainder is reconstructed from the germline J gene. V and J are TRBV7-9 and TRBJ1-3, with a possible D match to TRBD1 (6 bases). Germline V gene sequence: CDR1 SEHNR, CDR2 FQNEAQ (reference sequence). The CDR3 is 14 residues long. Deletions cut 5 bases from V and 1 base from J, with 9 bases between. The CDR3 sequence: CASSPTGSGNTIYF. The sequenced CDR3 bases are TGTGCCAGCAGCCCGACAGGTTCTGGAAACACC. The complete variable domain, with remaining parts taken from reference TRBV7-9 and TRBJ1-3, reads DTGVSQNPRHKITKRGQNVTFRCDPISEHNRLYWYRQTLGQGPEFLTYFQNEAQLEKSRLLSDRFSAERPKGSFSTLEIQRTEQGDSAMYLCASSPTGSGNTIYFGEGSWLTVV.

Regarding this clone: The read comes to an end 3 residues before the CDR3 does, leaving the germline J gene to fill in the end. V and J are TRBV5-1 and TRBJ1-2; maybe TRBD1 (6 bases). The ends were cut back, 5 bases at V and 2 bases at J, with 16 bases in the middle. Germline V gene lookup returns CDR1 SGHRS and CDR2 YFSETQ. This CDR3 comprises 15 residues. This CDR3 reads CASRSAGGINYGYTF. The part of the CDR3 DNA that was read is TGCGCCAGCAGATCCGCGGGGGGCATCAACTATGGC.

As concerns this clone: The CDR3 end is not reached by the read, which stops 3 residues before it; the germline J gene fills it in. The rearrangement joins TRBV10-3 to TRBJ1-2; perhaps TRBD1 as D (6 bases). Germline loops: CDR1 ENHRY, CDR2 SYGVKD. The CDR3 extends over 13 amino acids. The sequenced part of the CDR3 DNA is TGTGCCATCAGTACCGACAGGATTCAGGGC. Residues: CAISTDRIQG. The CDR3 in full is CAISTDRIQGYTF.

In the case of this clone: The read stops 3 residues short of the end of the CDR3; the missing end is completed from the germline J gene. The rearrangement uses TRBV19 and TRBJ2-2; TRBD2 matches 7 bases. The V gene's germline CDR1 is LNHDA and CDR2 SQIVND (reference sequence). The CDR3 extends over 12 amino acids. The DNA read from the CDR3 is TGTGCCAGTACGGGGAGGGATGAAAAG. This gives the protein CASTGRDEK. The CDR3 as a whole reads CASTGRDEKLFF.

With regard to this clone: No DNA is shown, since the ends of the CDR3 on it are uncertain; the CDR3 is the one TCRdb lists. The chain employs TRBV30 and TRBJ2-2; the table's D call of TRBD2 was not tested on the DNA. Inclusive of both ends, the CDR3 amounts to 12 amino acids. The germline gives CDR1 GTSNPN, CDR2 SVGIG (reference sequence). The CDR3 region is CAWSFGAGELFF.

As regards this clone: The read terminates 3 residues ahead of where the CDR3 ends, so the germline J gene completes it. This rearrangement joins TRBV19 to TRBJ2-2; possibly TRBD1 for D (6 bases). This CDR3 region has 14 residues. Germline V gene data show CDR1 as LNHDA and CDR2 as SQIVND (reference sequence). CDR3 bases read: TGTGCCAGTAGTAAAGGACAGAGGAATGAAAAG. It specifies CASSKGQRNEK. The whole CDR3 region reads CASSKGQRNEKLFF. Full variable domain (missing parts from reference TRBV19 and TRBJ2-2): DGGITQSPKYLFRKEGQNVTLSCEQNLNHDAMYWYRQDPGQGLRLIYYSQIVNDFQKGDIAEGYSVSREKKESFPLTVTSAQKNPTAFYLCASSKGQRNEKLFFGEGSRLTVL.

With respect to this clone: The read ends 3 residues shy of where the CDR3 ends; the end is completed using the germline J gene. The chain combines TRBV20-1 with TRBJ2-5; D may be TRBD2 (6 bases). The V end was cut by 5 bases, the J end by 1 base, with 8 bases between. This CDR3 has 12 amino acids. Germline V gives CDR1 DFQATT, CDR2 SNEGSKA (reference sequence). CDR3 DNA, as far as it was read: TGCAGTGCTGCCGGGGGCCAAGAGACC. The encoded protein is CSAAGGQET. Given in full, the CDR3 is CSAAGGQETQYF.

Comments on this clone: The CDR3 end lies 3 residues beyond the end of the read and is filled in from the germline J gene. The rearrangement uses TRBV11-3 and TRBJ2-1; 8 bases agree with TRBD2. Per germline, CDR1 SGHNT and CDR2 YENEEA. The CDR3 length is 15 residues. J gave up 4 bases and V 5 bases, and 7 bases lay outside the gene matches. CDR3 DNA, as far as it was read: TGTGCCAGCAGCCCCAGTAGCGGGGATTACAATGAG. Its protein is CASSPSSGDYNE. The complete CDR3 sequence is CASSPSSGDYNEQFF. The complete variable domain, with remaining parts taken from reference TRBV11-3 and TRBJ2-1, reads EAGVVQSPRYKIIEKKQPVAFWCNPISGHNTLYWYLQNLGQGPELLIRYENEEAVDDSQLPKDRFSAERLKGVDSTLKIQPAELGDSAVYLCASSPSSGDYNEQFFGPGTRLTVL.

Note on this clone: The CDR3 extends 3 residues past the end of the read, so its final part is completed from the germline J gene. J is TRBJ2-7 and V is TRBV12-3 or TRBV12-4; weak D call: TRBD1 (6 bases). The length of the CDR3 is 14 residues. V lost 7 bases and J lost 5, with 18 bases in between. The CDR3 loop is CASNSLGAFDEQYF. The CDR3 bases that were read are TGTGCCAGCAATTCATTGGGGGCGTTCGACGAG.

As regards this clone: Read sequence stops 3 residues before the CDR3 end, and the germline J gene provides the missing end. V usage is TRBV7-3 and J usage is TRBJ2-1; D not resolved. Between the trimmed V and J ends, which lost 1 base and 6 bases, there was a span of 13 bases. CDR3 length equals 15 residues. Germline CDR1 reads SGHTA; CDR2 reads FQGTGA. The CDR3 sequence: CASSLKVAELNEQFF. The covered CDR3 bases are TGTGCCAGCAGCTTAAAGGTCGCGGAACTCAATGAG.

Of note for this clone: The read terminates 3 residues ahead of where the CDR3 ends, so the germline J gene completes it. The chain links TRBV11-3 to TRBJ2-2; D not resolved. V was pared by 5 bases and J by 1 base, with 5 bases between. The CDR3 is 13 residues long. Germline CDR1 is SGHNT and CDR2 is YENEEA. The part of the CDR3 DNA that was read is TGTGCCAGCAGCATCAGGAACACCGGGGAG. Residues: CASSIRNTGE. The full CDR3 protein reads CASSIRNTGELFF.

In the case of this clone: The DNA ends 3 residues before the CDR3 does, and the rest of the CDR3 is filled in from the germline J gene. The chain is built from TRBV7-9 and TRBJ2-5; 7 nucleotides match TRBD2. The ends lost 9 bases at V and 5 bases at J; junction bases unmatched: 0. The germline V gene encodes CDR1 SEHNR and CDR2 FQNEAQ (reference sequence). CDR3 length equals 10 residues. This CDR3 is CARGGETQYF. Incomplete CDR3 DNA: TGTGCCAGGGGGGGGGAGACC.

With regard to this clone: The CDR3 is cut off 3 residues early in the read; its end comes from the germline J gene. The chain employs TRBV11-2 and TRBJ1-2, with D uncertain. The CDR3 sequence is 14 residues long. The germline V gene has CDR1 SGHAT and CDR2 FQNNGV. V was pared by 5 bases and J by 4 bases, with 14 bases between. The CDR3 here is CASSQYPSGYGYTF. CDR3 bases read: TGTGCCAGCAGCCAATACCCCTCGGGCTATGGC.

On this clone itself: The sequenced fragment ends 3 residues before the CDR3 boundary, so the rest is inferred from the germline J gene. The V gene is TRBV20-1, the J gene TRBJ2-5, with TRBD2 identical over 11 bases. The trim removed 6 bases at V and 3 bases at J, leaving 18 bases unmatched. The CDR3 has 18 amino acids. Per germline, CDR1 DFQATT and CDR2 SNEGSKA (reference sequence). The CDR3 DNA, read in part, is TGCAGTGCCCCACCATGGGGTAGCGGGAGGGAAGGGGAAGAGACC. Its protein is CSAPPWGSGREGEET. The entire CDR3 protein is CSAPPWGSGREGEETQYF.

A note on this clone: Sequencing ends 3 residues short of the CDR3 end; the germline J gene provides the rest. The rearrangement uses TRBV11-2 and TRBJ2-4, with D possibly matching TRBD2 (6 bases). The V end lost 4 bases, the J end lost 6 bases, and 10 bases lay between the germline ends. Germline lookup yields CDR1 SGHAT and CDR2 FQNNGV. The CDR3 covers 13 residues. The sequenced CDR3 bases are TGTGCCAGCAGCTCGGGACTGGTAAACATT. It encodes CASSSGLVNI. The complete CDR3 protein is CASSSGLVNIQYF.